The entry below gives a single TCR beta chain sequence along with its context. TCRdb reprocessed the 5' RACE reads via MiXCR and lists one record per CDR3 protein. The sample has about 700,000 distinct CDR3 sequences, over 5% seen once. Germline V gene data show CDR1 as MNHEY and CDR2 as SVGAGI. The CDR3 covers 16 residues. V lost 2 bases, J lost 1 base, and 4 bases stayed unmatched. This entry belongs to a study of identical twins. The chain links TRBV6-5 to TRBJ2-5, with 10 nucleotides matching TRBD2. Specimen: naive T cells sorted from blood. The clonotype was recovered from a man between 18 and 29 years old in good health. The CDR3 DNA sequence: TGTGCCAGCAGTTACGGAGCGGGAGGGACCCAAGAGACCCAGTACTTC. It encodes CASSYGAGGTQETQYF.